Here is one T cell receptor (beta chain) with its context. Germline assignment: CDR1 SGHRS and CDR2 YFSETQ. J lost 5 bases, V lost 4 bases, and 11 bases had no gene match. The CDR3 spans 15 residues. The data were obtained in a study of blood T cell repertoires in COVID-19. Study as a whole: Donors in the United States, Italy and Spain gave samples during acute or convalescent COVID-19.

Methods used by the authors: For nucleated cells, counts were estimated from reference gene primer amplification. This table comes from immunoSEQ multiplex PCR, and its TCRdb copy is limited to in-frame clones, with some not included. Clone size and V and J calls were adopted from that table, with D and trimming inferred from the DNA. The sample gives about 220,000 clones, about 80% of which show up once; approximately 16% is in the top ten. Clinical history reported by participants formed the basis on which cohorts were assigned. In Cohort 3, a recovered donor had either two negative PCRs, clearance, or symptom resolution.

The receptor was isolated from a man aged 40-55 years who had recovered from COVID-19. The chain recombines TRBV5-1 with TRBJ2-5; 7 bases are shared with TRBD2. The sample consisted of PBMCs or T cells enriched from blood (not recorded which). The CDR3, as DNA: TGCGCCAGCAGCCTCAGTCCCGCGGGAGAGGAGACCCAGTACTTC. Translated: CASSLSPAGEETQYF.